A selection of T cell receptor beta chains follows, all from one sample in a study of human T cells and chemical hapten exposure. Via MiXCR, TCRdb re-called the reads, giving one row per CDR3 protein. The sample lists about 120,000 distinct CDR3 sequences, over 7.5% occurring once. The sequenced sample consisted of whole blood. These TCRs come from a human donor in good health. Some clones in this sample may be carry-over from other donors' samples. Each CDR3 is given with its conserved first and last residue. A D gene is named only where the DNA matches it firmly. Where a row states a size, it is once, few, many or the class of an expanded clone; other rows omit it.

j_gene	d_gene	v_gene	abundance	CDR3nt	CDR3aa
TRBJ1-4	.	TRBV6-5	.	TGTGCCAGCAGTCTAGGGACGGCCAATGAAAAACTGTTTTTT	CASSLGTANEKLFF
TRBJ2-7	TRBD2	TRBV3-1	.	TGTGCCAGCAGCCTTACTAGCGGGAGTAACCACGAGCAGTACTTC	CASSLTSGSNHEQYF
TRBJ2-5	TRBD1	TRBV12-3/TRBV12-4	medium-sized	TGTGCCAGCAGTTTACCGGGGACAGGGGCCACGCAAGAGACCCAGTACTTC	CASSLPGTGATQETQYF
TRBJ2-1	.	TRBV6-5	.	TGTGCCAGCAGAGAAGGATTCGTTGGTAATTTCAATGAGCAGTTCTTC	CASREGFVGNFNEQFF
TRBJ2-7	TRBD1	TRBV12-3/TRBV12-4	many	TGTGCCAGCAGTATACCGGGACAGGGGTTCCACGAGCAGTACTTC	CASSIPGQGFHEQYF
TRBJ2-1	.	TRBV3-1	many	TGTGCCAGCATCGCGGGACCCACGAACAATGAGCAGTTCTTC	CASIAGPTNNEQFF
TRBJ2-1	.	TRBV20-1	.	TGCAGTGCTAGAGAGCACACAAACTTCCCGACGGGGTCCTACAATGAGCAGTTCTTC	CSAREHTNFPTGSYNEQFF
TRBJ2-1	TRBD1	TRBV2	.	TGTGCCAGACAGACAGGGTTCGACAATGAGCAGTTCTTC	CARQTGFDNEQFF
TRBJ2-7	.	TRBV7-3	few	TGTGCCAGCAGCTTATCCCCCGCGGGTTTTTACGAGCAGTACTTC	CASSLSPAGFYEQYF
TRBJ2-1	TRBD2	TRBV27	few	TGTGCCAGCAGTTCGAGTAGCGGGAGGTCCTACAATGAGCAGTTCTTC	CASSSSSGRSYNEQFF
TRBJ1-4	.	TRBV11-2	many	TGTGCCAGCAGCTCCAACAGCCAAGGGAATGAAAAACTGTTTTTT	CASSSNSQGNEKLFF
TRBJ2-7	.	TRBV2	many	TGTGCCAGCAGTGTATCCAGGAACTACGAGCAGTACTTC	CASSVSRNYEQYF
TRBJ2-2	.	TRBV27	few	TGTGCCAGCAGTCCCGAGCCGGCACCGGGGGAGCTGTTTTTT	CASSPEPAPGELFF
TRBJ1-1	.	TRBV7-2	many	TGTGCCAGCAGCTCTTTGGAGCTCCGAGCTTTCTTT	CASSSLELRAFF
TRBJ1-1	.	TRBV5-6	many	TGTGCCAGCAGCTTAGGTCCAATGGAGACTGAAGCTTTCTTT	CASSLGPMETEAFF
TRBJ2-7	.	TRBV29-1	few	TGCAGCGCCCGGTCCCCGACCTACGAGCAGTACTTC	CSARSPTYEQYF
TRBJ2-5	.	TRBV11-2	.	TGTGCCAGCAGCAGGACACTACAAGAGACCCAGTACTTC	CASSRTLQETQYF
TRBJ2-3	.	TRBV7-2	few	TGTGCCAGCAGCTTAGTAGGGGCAGGGGCTACCACAGATACGCAGTATTTT	CASSLVGAGATTDTQYF
TRBJ2-7	.	TRBV7-9	many	TGTGCCAGCAGCTTAGACGCGCGGGGTAAATCCTACGAGCAGTACTTC	CASSLDARGKSYEQYF
TRBJ2-7	.	TRBV27	few	TGTGCCAGCGGGGGGGGGACAGGCTTCTACGAGCAGTACTTC	CASGGGTGFYEQYF
TRBJ1-2	.	TRBV4-1	many	TGCGCCAGCAGCCAGGTCTTGGTGGCAGGGCCCTCCCGGTATGGCTACACCTTC	CASSQVLVAGPSRYGYTF
TRBJ2-6	.	TRBV5-6	once	TGTGCCAGCAGTTTTCGGAGCTCTGGGGCCAACGTCCTGACTTTC	CASSFRSSGANVLTF
TRBJ1-2	.	TRBV5-6	many	TGTGCCAGCAGCTCTAGGGGATTCTATGGCTACACCTTC	CASSSRGFYGYTF
TRBJ2-2	TRBD1	TRBV7-6	.	TGTGCCAGCAGCTTAGGATCACAGGGGGCCGGGGAGCTGTTTTTT	CASSLGSQGAGELFF
TRBJ1-1	.	TRBV5-1	many	TGCGCCAGCAGCTTCGATATGGGCACTGAAGCTTTCTTT	CASSFDMGTEAFF
TRBJ1-5	.	TRBV5-1	.	TGCGCCAGCAGCTTGCGAGGGGAGAAGAATCAGCCCCAGCATTTT	CASSLRGEKNQPQHF
TRBJ1-5	TRBD1	TRBV10-3	few	TGTGCCATCAGTGAAGGACAGGATTGGCAGTATCAGCCCCAGCATTTT	CAISEGQDWQYQPQHF
TRBJ2-2	TRBD1	TRBV12-3/TRBV12-4	.	TGTGCCAGCAGCGGGACAGGACTGAACACCGGGGAGCTGTTTTTT	CASSGTGLNTGELFF
TRBJ2-7	TRBD2	TRBV27	many	TGTGCCAGCAGTCACGGACTAGCGGGGGACGAGCAGTACTTC	CASSHGLAGDEQYF
TRBJ2-3	TRBD2	TRBV10-1	.	TGCGCCAGCAGTGACATTTCTAGCGGACGAGATACGCAGTATTTT	CASSDISSGRDTQYF
TRBJ1-2	.	TRBV3-1	many	TGTGCCAGCAGCCAAGCCCAGGGTAAGTATGGCTACACCTTC	CASSQAQGKYGYTF
TRBJ2-1	TRBD2	TRBV7-8	few	TGTGCCAGCAGCACCGGGGGGGCCGGCTACAATGAGCAGTTCTTC	CASSTGGAGYNEQFF
TRBJ1-1	.	TRBV6-2/TRBV6-3	.	TGTGCCAGCAACCGGGGCTTTTACACTGAAGCTTTCTTT	CASNRGFYTEAFF
TRBJ2-3	TRBD2	TRBV5-1	few	TGCGCCAGCAGCTTGGTCACTAGCGGCCCCTCAGATACGCAGTATTTT	CASSLVTSGPSDTQYF
TRBJ1-1	.	TRBV6-2/TRBV6-3	.	TGTGCCAGCAGTCGACCAGGGAGGACTGAAGCTTTCTTT	CASSRPGRTEAFF
TRBJ1-5	TRBD1	TRBV20-1	many	TGCAGTGCTAGCTCCGACAGGGGTCCGTATAGCAATCAGCCCCAGCATTTT	CSASSDRGPYSNQPQHF
TRBJ2-4	TRBD1	TRBV6-5	few	TGTGCCAGCAGTTACTCAGTCAGGGGGCCCAAAAACATTCAGTACTTC	CASSYSVRGPKNIQYF
TRBJ1-2	.	TRBV12-5	many	TGTGCTAGTGGTTTGGCCGGTGGGCGGGCATATGGCTACACCTTC	CASGLAGGRAYGYTF
TRBJ1-4	.	TRBV10-3	many	TGTGCCATCAGTGAAAGGAAAGCCTCCTTAAATGAAAAACTGTTTTTT	CAISERKASLNEKLFF
TRBJ2-7	.	TRBV5-8	few	TGTGCCAGCAGCCCCGGTTCTTCTCATTCCCCTTACGAGCAGTACTTC	CASSPGSSHSPYEQYF
TRBJ2-7	TRBD2	TRBV9	.	TGTGCCAGCAGCGTAGAGGCTAGCGGGGGCTACGAGCAGTACTTC	CASSVEASGGYEQYF
TRBJ1-2	.	TRBV7-3	few	TGTGCCAGCAGCCTTTGGACGGATTTTAACTATGGCTACACCTTC	CASSLWTDFNYGYTF
TRBJ1-1	.	TRBV29-1	many	TGCAGCGTTCCCAGGGGCATGAACACTGAAGCTTTCTTT	CSVPRGMNTEAFF
TRBJ2-1	.	TRBV19	few	TGTGCCAGTAGTACTTGGACCACCTACAATGAGCAGTTCTTC	CASSTWTTYNEQFF
TRBJ2-3	.	TRBV15	few	TGTGCCACCAGCGTATGGGGGCCTGGTACGCAGTATTTT	CATSVWGPGTQYF
TRBJ1-2	TRBD1	TRBV12-3/TRBV12-4	many	TGTGCCAGCAGCCAGAACCGGGACAGCTATGGCTACACCTTC	CASSQNRDSYGYTF
TRBJ1-2	TRBD1	TRBV3-1	many	TGTGCCAGCAGCCAAGATGCACAGGGGGGTGGCTACACCTTC	CASSQDAQGGGYTF
TRBJ2-7	TRBD1	TRBV5-1	few	TGCGCCAGCAGCCTGGGACAGGGGGCTTCCTACGAGCAGTACTTC	CASSLGQGASYEQYF
TRBJ2-3	.	TRBV19	few	TGTGCCAGTTCAGGATCCCTCACAGATACGCAGTATTTT	CASSGSLTDTQYF
TRBJ2-5	TRBD2	TRBV5-4	few	TGTGCCAGCAGCTCCAACGAGGCGCGGGGGGGGAGACAAGAGACCCAGTACTTC	CASSSNEARGGRQETQYF
TRBJ2-1	.	TRBV5-1	.	TGCGCCAGCAGCTTGAAAGGCTGGGGTGAGCAGTTCTTC	CASSLKGWGEQFF
TRBJ1-5	.	TRBV12-3/TRBV12-4	.	TGTGCCAGCAGTTCCGAGCGTCAGCCCCAGCATTTT	CASSSERQPQHF
TRBJ1-2	.	TRBV6-2/TRBV6-3	few	TGTGCCAGCAGTTACTCGAACGGGGATGGCTACACCTTC	CASSYSNGDGYTF